This T cell receptor beta chain was sequenced for a study of OX40 agonist ivuxolimab in advanced cancers. The overall study: The patients received ivuxolimab by intravenous route every 2 weeks at 0.01 to 10 mg/kg. Past anti-PD-1, anti-PD-L1 or anti-CTLA-4 therapy was accepted, and approximately 40% had received some.

The assay was immunoSEQ multiplex PCR, and TCRdb's table has in-frame clones only and misses some. The repertoire has approximately 21,000 clones, 80% to 90% of them found once; the top ten carry approximately 3.1%. The CDR3 is made up of 14 amino acids. Germline V CDR1 and CDR2: KGHSH, LQKENI. The V and J ends lost 4 bases and 3 bases, in that order; junction bases with no gene match: 4. In its sample, this clone was seen once. Sequenced here: CD4+ or CD8+ T cells sorted from blood, sampled in a trial of the OX40 agonist ivuxolimab. The chain has TRBV18 and TRBJ2-7, with 9 bases identical to TRBD2. This clonotype was sampled from an adult with an advanced solid tumor such as melanoma, head and neck, liver or kidney cancer. CDR3 nucleotides: TGTGCCAGCTCACTAGCGGGGGCTCTCTACGAGCAGTACTTC. Amino acids: CASSLAGALYEQYF.